This T cell receptor (beta chain) comes out of a study of beta chain features in type 1 diabetes. Findings and caveats of the study: Significant though moderate, a shortening of TCRB CDR3s appeared in all four CD4+ subsets of Type 1 diabetes patients.

The V gene lost 2 bases and the J gene lost 9 bases, with 11 bases spanning the gap. CDR3 length: 13 amino acids. Germline V gives CDR1 SEHNR, CDR2 FQNEAQ (reference sequence). About this clone itself: Its antigen is unknown.

cDNA synthesis used the whole RNA isolate, giving expressed TCRB sequences. Clones were read by immunoSEQ multiplex PCR, and TCRdb kept only the in-frame ones, dropping some. The sample has tens of thousands of clones; approximately 45% are singletons. The rearrangement joins TRBV7-9 to TRBJ2-1, with a possible D match to TRBD2 (5 bases). This TCR derives from a man aged 25-45 years with type 1 diabetes. What was sequenced was Tregs from blood. CDR3 protein: CASSLRTPVEQFF. The CDR3, as DNA: TGTGCCAGCAGCTTAAGGACTCCGGTTGAGCAGTTCTTC.